This passage covers 29 T cell receptor beta chains from one sample sequenced in a study of cytomegalovirus exposure and HLA in healthy donors. Primers for the PCR totalled 60 Vbeta and 13 Jbeta. The assay was immunoSEQ multiplex PCR, and TCRdb's table has in-frame clones only and misses some. The sample includes around 85,000 clones, approximately 80% of them seen just once. The specimen was PBMCs. The receptors come from a woman in her forties or fifties in good health and CMV-seropositive.

The V call is TRBV11-2, the J call TRBJ2-3; TRBD2 agrees at 14 bases. CDR1 and CDR2 from the germline V gene are SGHAT and FQNNGV. This CDR3 is 15 amino acids long. The J segment lost 7 bases and the V segment lost 5 bases, leaving 5 bases of the junction unmatched. This chain's CDR3 is CASSVGLAGVNTQYF. CDR3 sequence (DNA): TGTGCCAGCAGCGTGGGACTAGCGGGGGTTAATACGCAGTATTTT.

The V call is TRBV7-9, the J call TRBJ1-3; weak D call: TRBD1 (6 bases). V lost 5 bases and J 2 bases, leaving 19 bases between the germline ends. CDR1 and CDR2 (germline): SEHNR, FQNEAQ (reference sequence). This CDR3 is built from 17 residues. CDR3 nucleotide sequence: TGTGCCAGCAGCCAAAGGGCGGGGGACATCACTGGAAACACCATATATTTT. Translating gives CASSQRAGDITGNTIYF.

The rearrangement links TRBV11-3 to TRBJ2-1; 8 bases are shared with TRBD1. CDR1 is SGHNT, CDR2 YENEEA, per germline. The CDR3 has 13 amino acids. Unmatched junction bases numbered 6, after V lost 5 bases and J lost 9 bases. The CDR3 region has the DNA TGTGCCAGCAGCCGGGACAGGTCGGGTGAGCAGTTCTTC. It specifies CASSRDRSGEQFF. Combining the CDR3 with reference TRBV11-3 and TRBJ2-1 gives the whole variable domain EAGVVQSPRYKIIEKKQPVAFWCNPISGHNTLYWYLQNLGQGPELLIRYENEEAVDDSQLPKDRFSAERLKGVDSTLKIQPAELGDSAVYLCASSRDRSGEQFFGPGTRLTVL.

A single count supports this clone. The chain links TRBV7-9 to TRBJ2-3; 9 nucleotides align to TRBD2. The CDR3 contains 16 residues. Looked up from germline, CDR1 is SEHNR and CDR2 is FQNEAQ (reference sequence). V dropped 5 bases and J dropped 8; count of bases not matched to a gene: 14. CDR3 sequence reads: CASSTVPGLAFGTQYF. The CDR3 nucleotides are TGTGCCAGCAGCACAGTACCGGGACTAGCATTTGGTACGCAGTATTTT. Drawing the rest from reference TRBV7-9 and TRBJ2-3, the complete variable domain is DTGVSQNPRHKITKRGQNVTFRCDPISEHNRLYWYRQTLGQGPEFLTYFQNEAQLEKSRLLSDRFSAERPKGSFSTLEIQRTEQGDSAMYLCASSTVPGLAFGTQYFGPGTRLTVL.

The gene calls are TRBV13 and TRBJ2-5, with 11 bases identical to TRBD2. TRBJ2-7 explains the end of the DNA better; the J call may be wrong. From germline, CDR1 is PRHDT and CDR2 FYEKMQ (reference sequence). The CDR3 is 15 amino acids. CDR3 DNA sequence: TGTGCCAGCAGCACCCGACTAGCGGGGAGGCACGAGCAGTACTTC. It translates to CASSTRLAGRHEQYF.

The V gene is TRBV6-1, the J gene TRBJ1-6; D remains ambiguous. Germline V lookup: CDR1 MNHNS, CDR2 SASEGT. The CDR3 covers 15 residues. V was trimmed by 0 bases and J by 7 bases, leaving 10 bases between them. DNA for the CDR3: TGTGCCAGCAGTGAAGCGCAGGCAGCAAATTCACCCCTCCACTTT. Amino acid sequence: CASSEAQAANSPLHF.

This clone was counted only a few times. The chain links TRBV6-6 to TRBJ2-3; D not resolved. V lost 5 bases and J 3 bases, leaving 12 bases between the germline ends. CDR3 length equals 14 residues. The germline gives CDR1 MNHNY, CDR2 SVGAGI (reference sequence). The CDR3 loop is CASSGYLGTDTQYF. CDR3 coding DNA: TGTGCCAGCAGTGGTTACCTCGGGACAGATACGCAGTATTTT.

The table lists this clone with a count of one. The rearrangement uses TRBV5-1 and TRBJ2-5; D is perhaps TRBD1 (6 bases). The V and J ends lost 0 bases and 4 bases respectively, with 10 bases between them. Germline V gene data show CDR1 as SGHRS and CDR2 as YFSETQ. The CDR3 is made up of 14 amino acids. The CDR3 loop is CASSLDWGRETQYF. The CDR3 DNA reads TGCGCCAGCAGCTTGGATTGGGGGCGAGAGACCCAGTACTTC.

CDR3 bases: TGTGCCAGCCACCGGGGAGGGGGGATAAGAGGTGGCTACACCTTC. This gives the protein CASHRGGGIRGGYTF. The J gene is TRBJ1-2, the V gene TRBV6-5; a possible D gene is TRBD1 (6 bases). CDR1 and CDR2 from the germline V gene are MNHEY and SVGAGI. The ends were cut back, 8 bases at V and 7 bases at J, with 23 bases in the middle. This CDR3 spans 15 amino acids.

This clone was detected only once. The chain employs TRBV4-1 and TRBJ1-5; possibly TRBD1 for D (5 bases). Germline CDR1 reads MGHRA; CDR2 reads YSYEKL. V was clipped by 0 bases and J by 7 bases, with 19 bases between them. The CDR3 length is 17 residues. The DNA for the CDR3 is TGCGCCAGCAGCCAAGATCGGTTCAGGGCCAACGGACAGCCCCAGCATTTT. It translates to CASSQDRFRANGQPQHF.

This clone was seen a few times. The chain uses TRBV27 and TRBJ1-2; 7 bases are shared with TRBD1. This CDR3 region has 14 residues. V lost 2 bases and J lost 4; bases outside the gene matches: 4. Germline CDR1 is MNHEY and CDR2 is SMNVEV (reference sequence). In DNA form, the CDR3 reads TGTGCCAGCAGTTTAACAGGGGCGGTCTATGGCTACACCTTC. It is translated as CASSLTGAVYGYTF.

Notes on this clone: One end of the junction is discordant with germline, which a read error may explain. The identical CDR3 is also encoded by other nucleotide sequences in the sample. The chain couples TRBV6-1 to TRBJ2-2, with 7 bases lining up with TRBD2. The CDR3 sequence is 16 residues long. Germline CDR1 is MNHNS and CDR2 is SASEGT. This chain's CDR3 is CASSVMGGVNTGELFF. The CDR3, as DNA: TGTGCCAGTAGTGTCATGGGGGGGGTTAACACCGGGGAGCTGTTTTTT.

The genes are TRBV5-6 and TRBJ2-2; D is possibly TRBD2 (5 bases). V lost 4 bases and J lost 8, with 24 bases in between. The CDR3 has 17 residues. Germline loops: CDR1 SGHDT, CDR2 YYEEEE. Here the CDR3 reads CASSAGVPDLRAGELFF. The CDR3 coding sequence is TGTGCCAGCAGCGCGGGTGTACCGGACCTCCGAGCGGGGGAGCTGTTTTTT.

The chain recombines TRBV7-6 with TRBJ2-5; 11 bases are a match to TRBD2. Germline V gene lookup returns CDR1 SGHVS and CDR2 FNYEAQ. This CDR3 spans 15 amino acids. V lost 5 bases and J lost 4; bases outside the gene matches: 6. CDR3 amino acids: CASSPRLAGPETQYF. The CDR3 nucleotides read TGTGCCAGCAGCCCCCGACTAGCGGGGCCAGAGACCCAGTACTTC.

Written as DNA, the CDR3 is TGTGCCATCAGTGGGGCAGCGGAGGGGCCCCTCCACTTT. Its translation: CAISGAAEGPLHF. V and J are TRBV10-3 and TRBJ1-6, with D perhaps TRBD1 (5 bases). This CDR3 contains 13 residues. The ends were cut back, 4 bases at V and 13 bases at J, with 14 bases in the middle. Germline loops: CDR1 ENHRY, CDR2 SYGVKD.

The J gene is TRBJ1-2, the V gene TRBV6-5; perhaps TRBD1 as D (6 bases). V was trimmed by 6 bases and J by 4 bases, leaving 18 bases between them. CDR1 MNHEY and CDR2 SVGAGI come from the germline V gene. CDR3 length: 15 residues. DNA for the CDR3: TGTGCCAGCAGACGCCTTTCCGGGACACTCTATGGCTACACCTTC. It is translated as CASRRLSGTLYGYTF.

This clone has only one observation. This chain joins TRBV27 and TRBJ1-5; D uncertain. The V and J ends lost 4 bases and 1 base respectively, with 17 bases between them. The CDR3 is made up of 17 amino acids. The germline gives CDR1 MNHEY, CDR2 SMNVEV (reference sequence). CDR3 nucleotide sequence: TGTGCCAGCAGTTCGTTGGTCGGGGTGGGGAGCAATCAGCCCCAGCATTTT. It translates to CASSSLVGVGSNQPQHF.

The V call is TRBV2, the J call TRBJ1-6, with TRBD1 matching over 11 bases. V shed 7 bases, J shed 8 bases, and the junction held 7 bases outside the gene matches. Per germline, CDR1 SNHLY and CDR2 FYNNEI. The CDR3 contains 15 residues. CDR3 sequence: CASNGGTGGYSPLHF. The CDR3 DNA sequence: TGTGCCAGCAATGGAGGGACAGGGGGTTATTCACCCCTCCACTTT.

The chain recombines TRBV7-9 with TRBJ2-3; possible D gene TRBD2, 5 bases. The V gene lost 3 bases and the J gene lost 5 bases, with 9 bases spanning the gap. The CDR3 runs to 13 residues. CDR1 SEHNR and CDR2 FQNEAQ come from the germline V gene (reference sequence). The CDR3 loop is CASSFGVIDTQYF. In DNA form, the CDR3 reads TGTGCCAGCAGCTTCGGGGTGATAGATACGCAGTATTTT.

The chain recombines TRBV30 with TRBJ1-6; D is undetermined. CDR1 is GTSNPN, CDR2 SVGIG, per germline (reference sequence). This CDR3 comprises 15 residues. V was shortened by 1 base and J by 7 bases, with 14 bases between the two germline ends. The CDR3 sequence: CAWSAISPGNSPLHF. CDR3 DNA: TGTGCCTGGAGTGCCATCAGCCCCGGGAATTCACCCCTCCACTTT.

V is TRBV28 and J is TRBJ1-3, with a possible D match to TRBD1 (5 bases). Germline values: CDR1 MDHEN, CDR2 SYDVKM. V was cut by 7 bases and J by 8 bases, with 21 bases left in between. This CDR3 is 15 amino acids long. The CDR3 region has the DNA TGTGCCAGCATCCCGTCGGAGGGCCAGGGAGACACCATATATTTT. This translates into CASIPSEGQGDTIYF.

This clone was found a few times. The CDR3 DNA reads as TGCAGCGTTGAGGGCAATCCTGCAATTAATGGAAACACCATATATTTT. This gives the protein CSVEGNPAINGNTIYF. The chain uses TRBV29-1 and TRBJ1-3; D remains ambiguous. Germline CDR1 and CDR2: SQVTM and ANQGSEA. This CDR3 contains 16 residues. V was trimmed by 3 bases and J by 3 bases, leaving 18 bases between them.

The chain employs TRBV5-1 and TRBJ1-2, with 9 positions matching TRBD1. V lost 0 bases to trimming and J lost 5 bases; unmatched junction nucleotides: 5. The CDR3 is 15 residues long. Germline CDR1 and CDR2: SGHRS and YFSETQ. Here the CDR3 reads CASSLVRTGVYGYTF. The CDR3 DNA reads TGCGCCAGCAGCTTGGTAAGGACAGGGGTGTATGGCTACACCTTC.

This chain links TRBV6-5 with TRBJ1-1, with D possibly being TRBD1 (6 bases). The CDR3 length is 15 residues. Germline V gene data show CDR1 as MNHEY and CDR2 as SVGAGI. V was shortened by 0 bases and J by 3 bases, with 11 bases between the two germline ends. The chain's CDR3 is CASSYSPQGYTEAFF. In nucleotides, the CDR3 is TGTGCCAGCAGTTACTCTCCCCAGGGGTACACTGAAGCTTTCTTT.

This rearrangement joins TRBV11-3 to TRBJ2-1; 8 nucleotides match TRBD2. Germline V gene lookup returns CDR1 SGHNT and CDR2 YENEEA. Trimming took 8 bases from V and 6 from J; bases not matched to a gene: 3. The CDR3 length is 12 residues. Here the CDR3 reads CASATSGNEQFF. The CDR3 DNA sequence: TGTGCCAGCGCAACTAGCGGCAATGAGCAGTTCTTC.

This chain links TRBV29-1 with TRBJ2-5; possibly TRBD2 for D (5 bases). Germline values: CDR1 SQVTM, CDR2 ANQGSEA. V dropped 3 bases and J dropped 2 bases, with 10 bases sitting between them. This CDR3 has 13 amino acids. The CDR3 DNA sequence: TGCAGCGTTGAGAGGGATGCGCAAGAGACCCAGTACTTC. Translation: CSVERDAQETQYF.

The rearrangement links TRBV6-5 to TRBJ2-5; tentative D call: TRBD2 (6 bases). The germline V gene has CDR1 MNHEY and CDR2 SVGAGI. V dropped 0 bases and J dropped 3 bases, with 8 bases sitting between them. The length of the CDR3 is 14 residues. CDR3 bases: TGTGCCAGCAGTTACTCCCGGGGGAAAGAGACCCAGTACTTC. It encodes CASSYSRGKETQYF.

Written as DNA, the CDR3 is TGCGCCAGCAGCTGGGAGTTTGGGTTCTCTGGAAACACCATATATTTT. Protein sequence: CASSWEFGFSGNTIYF. The chain has TRBV5-1 and TRBJ1-3; D gene unclear. CDR3 length: 16 residues. Between the trimmed V and J ends, which lost 3 bases and 0 bases, there was a span of 13 bases. Germline V lookup: CDR1 SGHRS, CDR2 YFSETQ.

The rearrangement uses TRBV19 and TRBJ2-1; 11 positions agree with TRBD2. V was pared by 5 bases and J by 1 base, with 4 bases of the junction left unmatched. The length of the CDR3 is 16 residues. Germline CDR1 reads LNHDA; CDR2 reads SQIVND (reference sequence). CDR3: CASSSRTSGSYNEQFF. DNA for the CDR3: TGTGCCAGTAGTTCCAGGACTAGCGGGTCCTACAATGAGCAGTTCTTC. The full variable domain, with the rest looked up from reference TRBV19 and TRBJ2-1, is DGGITQSPKYLFRKEGQNVTLSCEQNLNHDAMYWYRQDPGQGLRLIYYSQIVNDFQKGDIAEGYSVSREKKESFPLTVTSAQKNPTAFYLCASSSRTSGSYNEQFFGPGTRLTVL.